Below are 9 T cell receptor beta chains sequenced from a single sample in a study of shared clonotypes between healthy human individuals. Using immunoSEQ multiplex PCR, the repertoire was profiled, and TCRdb retains in-frame clones only, with some absent. Of hundreds of thousands of clones listed, 96% are singletons. CD45RO-negative cells were positively selected for CCR7, leaving out terminally differentiated effector memory CD45RA+ cells. The specimen sequenced was naive CD8+ T cells sorted from blood. All receptors come from a woman aged 25-40 years in good health.

The J gene is TRBJ2-7, the V gene TRBV5-4, with a tentative D call TRBD2 (6 bases). The CDR3 is made up of 16 amino acids. The germline gives CDR1 SGHNT, CDR2 YYREEE (reference sequence). The V end lost 0 bases, the J end lost 6 bases, and 19 bases lay between the germline ends. CDR3 region: CASSLGGTYFGPEQYF. Written as DNA, the CDR3 is TGTGCCAGCAGCTTGGGCGGGACTTACTTCGGACCCGAGCAGTACTTC.

The V and J genes are TRBV5-4 and TRBJ1-2, with D possibly being TRBD1 (5 bases). Between the trimmed V and J ends, which lost 5 bases and 2 bases, there was a span of 13 bases. There are 14 residues in the CDR3. Per germline, CDR1 SGHNT and CDR2 YYREEE (reference sequence). The CDR3 loop is CASSLLTGNYGYTF. In nucleotides, the CDR3 is TGTGCCAGCAGTCTATTAACAGGCAACTATGGCTACACCTTC. The full variable domain, with the rest looked up from reference TRBV5-4 and TRBJ1-2, is ETGVTQSPTHLIKTRGQQVTLRCSSQSGHNTVSWYQQALGQGPQFIFQYYREEENGRGNFPPRFSGLQFPNYSSELNVNALELDDSALYLCASSLLTGNYGYTFGSGTRLTVV.

The chain carries TRBV19 and TRBJ1-2; D call uncertain. Trimming pared 6 bases from V and 6 bases from J, leaving 17 bases between. The CDR3 length is 14 residues. Germline assignment: CDR1 LNHDA and CDR2 SQIVND (reference sequence). The CDR3 DNA is TGTGCCAGTAGCCCCATACGGGGAGAGGATGGCTACACCTTC. Encoded protein: CASSPIRGEDGYTF.

The J gene is TRBJ2-7, the V gene TRBV7-5; no check of the table's D call, TRBD1, against the DNA was made. TRBV7-5 is recorded as a pseudogene. The CDR3 has 15 residues. This CDR3 reads CVRSPTTGVGDEQYF. CDR3 nucleotides: TGTGTCAGAAGCCCGACGACAGGGGTAGGGGACGAGCAGTACTTC.

V and J are TRBV6-5 and TRBJ2-5, with a tentative D call TRBD1 (6 bases). Trimming left V 7 bases short and J 0 bases short, with 15 bases between. This CDR3 spans 15 amino acids. Germline lookup yields CDR1 MNHEY and CDR2 SVGAGI. Written as DNA, the CDR3 is TGTGCCAGCAAACTGGGACACCCGTACCAAGAGACCCAGTACTTC. This gives the protein CASKLGHPYQETQYF.

Comments on this clone: The same CDR3 is also encoded by other DNA sequences in this sample. The genes are TRBV9 and TRBJ2-5; a weak D match, TRBD2 (6 bases). V was cut by 0 bases and J by 5 bases, with 11 bases left in between. The V gene's germline CDR1 is SGDLS and CDR2 YYNGEE. This CDR3 has 14 amino acids. This CDR3 reads CASSVGGSGETQYF. DNA of the CDR3: TGTGCCAGCAGCGTAGGCGGTAGCGGTGAGACCCAGTACTTC.

J is TRBJ1-5 and V is TRBV28, with D possibly TRBD1 on 6 matching bases. The CDR3 covers 17 residues. Trimming shortened V by 7 bases and J by 7 bases, and 26 bases separated the two germline ends. The germline V gene encodes CDR1 MDHEN and CDR2 SYDVKM. For the CDR3, the DNA is TGTGCCAGCACCCCAGAGGGGGAGGGAGGCTTCGGGCAGCCCCAGCATTTT. This codes for CASTPEGEGGFGQPQHF.

The chain joins TRBV7-2 to TRBJ2-1, with 13 bases that match TRBD2. This CDR3 has 13 residues. J gave up 6 bases and V 10 bases, and 3 bases lay outside the gene matches. The germline CDR1 and CDR2 sequences are SGHTA and FQGNSA. The CDR3 spells CAKRTSGSNEQFF. Written as DNA, the CDR3 is TGTGCCAAAAGGACTAGCGGGAGCAATGAGCAGTTCTTC.

The CDR3, as DNA: TGTGCCAGTAGCCGAGCGGGAGGGCCATCCGAGCAGTACTTC. Translation gives CASSRAGGPSEQYF. J is TRBJ2-7 and V is TRBV19; 10 nucleotides align to TRBD2. Trimming at V came to 6 bases and at J to 6 bases, leaving 8 bases not matched to a gene. The CDR3 consists of 14 residues. Germline loops: CDR1 LNHDA, CDR2 SQIVND (reference sequence). Using reference TRBV19 and TRBJ2-7 for the parts outside the CDR3, the full variable domain is DGGITQSPKYLFRKEGQNVTLSCEQNLNHDAMYWYRQDPGQGLRLIYYSQIVNDFQKGDIAEGYSVSREKKESFPLTVTSAQKNPTAFYLCASSRAGGPSEQYFGPGTRLTVT.